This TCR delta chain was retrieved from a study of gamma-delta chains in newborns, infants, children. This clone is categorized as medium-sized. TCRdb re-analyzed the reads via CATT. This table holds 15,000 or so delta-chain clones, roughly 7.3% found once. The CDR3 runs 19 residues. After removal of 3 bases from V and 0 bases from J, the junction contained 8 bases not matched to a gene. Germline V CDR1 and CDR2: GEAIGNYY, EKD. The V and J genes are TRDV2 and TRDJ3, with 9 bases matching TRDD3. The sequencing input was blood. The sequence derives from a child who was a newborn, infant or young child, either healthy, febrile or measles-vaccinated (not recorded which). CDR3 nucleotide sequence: TGTGCCTGTGACTACTGGGGGACCTATGTCTCCTGGGACACCCGACAGATGTTTTTC. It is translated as CACDYWGTYVSWDTRQMFF.